Listed below are T cell receptor beta chains from one sample, sequenced in a study of T cell responses to AZD1222 COVID-19 vaccine. TCRdb's copy holds only in-frame clones and misses some; the assay was immunoSEQ multiplex PCR. The sample lists 50,000 to 65,000 clones; about 88% were seen once. Here the sequenced sample was peripheral blood, taken 28 days after the second AZD1222 dose. These receptors were collected from an adult who received the AZD1222 COVID-19 vaccine. The CDR3 runs from the conserved cysteine through the conserved F or W. The D gene is left open where the match is weak. Clone size, where shown, is once, few, many, or a class for clones that have expanded.

J	size	V	D	DNA	CDR3
TRBJ2-3	-	TRBV12-3/TRBV12-4	-	TGTGCCAGCAGTTTCATAGTGTCCGATACGCAGTATTTT	CASSFIVSDTQYF
TRBJ2-2	few	TRBV6-6	-	TGTGCCACCGGACAGAGCACCGGGGAGCTGTTTTTT	CATGQSTGELFF
TRBJ1-5	-	TRBV19	TRBD1	TGTGCCAGTAATCCGACAGGGGAAGGTACTCAGCCCCAGCATTTT	CASNPTGEGTQPQHF
TRBJ1-1	-	TRBV25-1	-	TGTGCCAGCAGTTTGTGGGAAAACACTGAAGCTTTCTTT	CASSLWENTEAFF
TRBJ2-1	-	TRBV28	-	TGTGCCTGCCTATCGGGGGCCCAGTTTAACAATGAGCAGTTCTTC	CACLSGAQFNNEQFF
TRBJ1-5	-	TRBV3-1/TRBV3-2	-	TGTGCCAGCAGCCAAGACGTGGGTAACAATCAGCCCCAGCATTTT	CASSQDVGNNQPQHF
TRBJ1-3	few	TRBV7-2	TRBD1	TGTGCCAGCAGCCCCGACAGGGGACACGGAAACACCATATATTTT	CASSPDRGHGNTIYF
TRBJ1-2	-	TRBV28	-	TGTGCCAACCCGGGGGGACACCTAAACTATGGCTACACCTTC	CANPGGHLNYGYTF
TRBJ1-5	-	TRBV15	TRBD1	TGTGCCACCAGGACGACAGGGGAACAGCCCCAGCATTTT	CATRTTGEQPQHF
TRBJ1-4	-	TRBV7-9	-	TGTGCCAGCAGCTTAGGGGCAGGAGGAGAAAAACTGTTTTTT	CASSLGAGGEKLFF
TRBJ1-6	-	TRBV7-9	TRBD1	TGTGCCAGCATGTCCCAGGGGGCTGTACATTCACCCCTCCACTTT	CASMSQGAVHSPLHF
TRBJ2-3	-	TRBV4-1	TRBD2	TGCGCCAGCAGCCAAGATTGGGCGGGAGATTCGGGTTATATGGTGGATACGCAGTATTTT	CASSQDWAGDSGYMVDTQYF
TRBJ1-2	-	TRBV28	-	TGTGCCAGCAGTCCCCCGAGGGTTTCTGGCTACACCTTC	CASSPPRVSGYTF
TRBJ2-2	once	TRBV3-1/TRBV3-2	-	TGTGCCAGCAGCCAAGAACATAGCCAGGGCGACACCGGGGAGCTGTTTTTT	CASSQEHSQGDTGELFF
TRBJ1-3	-	TRBV19	-	TGTGCCACCAGCTGGGGATTCGAAGACACCATATATTTT	CATSWGFEDTIYF
TRBJ1-2	-	TRBV28	-	TGTGCCAGCCTATACCCGTCGGCGGGGGGGCCGGGCTACACCTTC	CASLYPSAGGPGYTF
TRBJ2-7	-	TRBV6-2/TRBV6-3	-	TGTGCCAGCAGTTACGGGACTCCCCCCGAGCAGTACTTC	CASSYGTPPEQYF
TRBJ1-4	-	TRBV28	-	TGTGCCAGCAGTTTATTAGGGGCGGGTTCTAATGAAAAACTGTTTTTT	CASSLLGAGSNEKLFF
TRBJ1-2	-	TRBV12-3/TRBV12-4	TRBD1	TGTGCCAGCTCCGGACAGGGTGACTATGGCTACACCTTC	CASSGQGDYGYTF
TRBJ1-4	-	TRBV15	TRBD1	TGTGCCACCAGCAGAGTAAAGGGACAGACTAATGAAAAACTGTTTTTT	CATSRVKGQTNEKLFF
TRBJ2-3	-	TRBV5-6	-	TGTGCCAGCAGCGCAAACCAGGGGGATACGCAGTATTTT	CASSANQGDTQYF
TRBJ1-2	once	TRBV6-5	TRBD1	TGTGCCACCGTATACAGGGGGCAGGGCTACACCTTC	CATVYRGQGYTF
TRBJ1-2	-	TRBV5-1	TRBD1	TGCGCCAGCAGCTTGGGACAGGGTAACTATGGCTACACCTTC	CASSLGQGNYGYTF
TRBJ1-1	-	TRBV10-3	-	TGTGCCATCAGCTCTCGGGGGGGGCCTAAGAACACTGAAGCTTTCTTT	CAISSRGGPKNTEAFF
TRBJ2-1	-	TRBV28	TRBD2	TGTGCCAGCAGTTTCCCTAGCGGGAGGAATGAGCAGTTCTTC	CASSFPSGRNEQFF
TRBJ2-5	-	TRBV19	-	TGTGCCAGTAGTAGGGCCCTTGAAGAGACCCAGTACTTC	CASSRALEETQYF
TRBJ1-1	-	TRBV28	-	TGTGCCAGCAATGTCGGCGGGGCGTGGACTGAAGCTTTCTTT	CASNVGGAWTEAFF
TRBJ2-5	few	TRBV6-2/TRBV6-3	-	TGTGCCAGCAGCCCTCGCCTCTTTTCGGGGGCCCAAGAGACCCAGTACTTC	CASSPRLFSGAQETQYF
TRBJ2-3	-	TRBV5-1	-	TGCGCCAGCAGCTTGGCTGCAGGGAGTAGCACAGATACGCAGTATTTT	CASSLAAGSSTDTQYF
TRBJ2-2	few	TRBV2	-	TGTGCCAGCAGTGATACCGGGAACACCGGGGAGCTGTTTTTT	CASSDTGNTGELFF
TRBJ2-7	-	TRBV6-7	TRBD1	TGTGCCAGCAGTTACTCGTTGGGACAGGGCTACGAGCAGTACTTC	CASSYSLGQGYEQYF
TRBJ1-1	-	TRBV19	TRBD1	TGTGCCAGTAGTCTAAACAGGGGGCCTGACACTGAAGCTTTCTTT	CASSLNRGPDTEAFF
TRBJ1-5	-	TRBV11-2	-	TGTGCGAGCAGTAAGGGTCTGTATCAGCCCCAGCATTTT	CASSKGLYQPQHF
TRBJ2-7	-	TRBV2	-	TGTGCCAGCAGAGACCGACAGTACCTGGTCTCCTACGAGCAGTACTTC	CASRDRQYLVSYEQYF
TRBJ2-2	-	TRBV10-2	-	TGCGCCAGCAGTGAGTCGCTGGCCAAATTTTTGAACACCGGGGAGCTGTTTTTT	CASSESLAKFLNTGELFF
TRBJ2-4	-	TRBV30	-	TGTGCCTGGAGTGTCGGGCATTTACTGTACTTC	CAWSVGHLLYF
TRBJ2-7	-	TRBV5-1	TRBD1	TGCGCCAGCAGCTTCTGGACAGGGGGTGGCGAGCAGTACTTC	CASSFWTGGGEQYF